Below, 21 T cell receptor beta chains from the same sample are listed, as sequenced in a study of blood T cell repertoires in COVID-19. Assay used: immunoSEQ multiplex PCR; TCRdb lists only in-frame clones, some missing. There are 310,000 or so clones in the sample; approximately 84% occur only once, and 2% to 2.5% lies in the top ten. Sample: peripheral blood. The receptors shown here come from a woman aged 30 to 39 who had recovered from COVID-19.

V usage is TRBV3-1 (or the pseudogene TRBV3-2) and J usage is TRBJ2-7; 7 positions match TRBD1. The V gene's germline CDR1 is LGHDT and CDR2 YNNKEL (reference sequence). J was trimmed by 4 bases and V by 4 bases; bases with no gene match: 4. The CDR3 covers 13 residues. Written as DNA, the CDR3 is TGTGCCAGCAGCCCTGAGGGGGCTTACGAGCAGTACTTC. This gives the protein CASSPEGAYEQYF.

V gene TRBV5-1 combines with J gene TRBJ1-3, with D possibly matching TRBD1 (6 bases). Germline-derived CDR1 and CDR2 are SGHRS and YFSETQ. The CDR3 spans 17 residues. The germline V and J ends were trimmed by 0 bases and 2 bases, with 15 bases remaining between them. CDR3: CASSLGLGARTGNTIYF. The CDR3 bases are TGCGCCAGCAGCTTGGGTTTGGGGGCCCGAACTGGAAACACCATATATTTT.

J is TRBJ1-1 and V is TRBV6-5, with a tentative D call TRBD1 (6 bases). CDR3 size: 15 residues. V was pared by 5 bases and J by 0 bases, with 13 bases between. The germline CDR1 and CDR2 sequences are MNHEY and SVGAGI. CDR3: CASSHQGLMNTEAFF. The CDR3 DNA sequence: TGTGCCAGCAGTCACCAGGGGCTCATGAACACTGAAGCTTTCTTT.

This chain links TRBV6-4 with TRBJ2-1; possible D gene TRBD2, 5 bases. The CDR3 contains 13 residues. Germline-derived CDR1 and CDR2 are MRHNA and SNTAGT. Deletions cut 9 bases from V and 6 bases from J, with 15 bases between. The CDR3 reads CARQRCRGNEQFF. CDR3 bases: TGTGCCAGACAGCGGTGTCGGGGCAATGAGCAGTTCTTC.

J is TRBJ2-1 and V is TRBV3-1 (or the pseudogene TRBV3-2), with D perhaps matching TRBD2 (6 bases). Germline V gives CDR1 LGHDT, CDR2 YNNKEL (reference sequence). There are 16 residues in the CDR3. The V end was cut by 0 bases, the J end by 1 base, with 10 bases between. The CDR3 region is CASSQDALASYNEQFF. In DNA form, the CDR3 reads TGTGCCAGCAGCCAAGATGCCCTAGCGTCCTACAATGAGCAGTTCTTC.

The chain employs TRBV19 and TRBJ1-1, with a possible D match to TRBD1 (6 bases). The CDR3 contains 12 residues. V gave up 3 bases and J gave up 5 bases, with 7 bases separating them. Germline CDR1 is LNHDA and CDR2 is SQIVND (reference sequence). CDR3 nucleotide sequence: TGTGCCAGTAGTATCCAGGGGACTGAAGCTTTCTTT. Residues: CASSIQGTEAFF.

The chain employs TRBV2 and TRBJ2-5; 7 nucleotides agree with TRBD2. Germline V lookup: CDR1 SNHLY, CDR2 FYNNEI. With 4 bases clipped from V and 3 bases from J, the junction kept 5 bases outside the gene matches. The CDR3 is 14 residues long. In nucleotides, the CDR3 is TGTGCCAGCAGTGTCGGGACTATGAAAGAGACCCAGTACTTC. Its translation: CASSVGTMKETQYF.

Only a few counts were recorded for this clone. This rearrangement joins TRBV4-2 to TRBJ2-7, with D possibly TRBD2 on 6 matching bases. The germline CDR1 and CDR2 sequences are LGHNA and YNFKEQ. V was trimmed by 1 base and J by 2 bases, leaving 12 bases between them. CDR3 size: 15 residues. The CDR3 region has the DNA TGTGCCAGCAGCCAAGTGGGGGGACCTACCTACGAGCAGTACTTC. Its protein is CASSQVGGPTYEQYF.

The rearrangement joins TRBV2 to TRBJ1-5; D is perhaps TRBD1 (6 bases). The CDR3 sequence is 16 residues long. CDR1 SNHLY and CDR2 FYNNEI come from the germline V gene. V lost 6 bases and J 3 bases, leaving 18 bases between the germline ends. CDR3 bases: TGTGCCAGCAGCCTTGACGGGGGGCAGGTCAATCAGCCCCAGCATTTT. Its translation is CASSLDGGQVNQPQHF.

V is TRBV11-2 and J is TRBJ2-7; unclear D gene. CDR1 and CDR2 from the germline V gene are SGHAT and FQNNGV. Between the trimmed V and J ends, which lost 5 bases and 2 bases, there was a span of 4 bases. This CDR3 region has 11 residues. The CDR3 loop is CASSSPYEQYF. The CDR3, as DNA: TGTGCCAGCAGCAGCCCCTACGAGCAGTACTTC.

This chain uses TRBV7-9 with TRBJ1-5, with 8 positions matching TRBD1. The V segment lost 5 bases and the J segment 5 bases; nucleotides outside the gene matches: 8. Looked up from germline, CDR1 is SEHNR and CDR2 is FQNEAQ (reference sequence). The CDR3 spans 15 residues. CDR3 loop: CASSPAGTGHQPQHF. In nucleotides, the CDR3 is TGTGCCAGCAGCCCAGCCGGGACAGGCCATCAGCCCCAGCATTTT.

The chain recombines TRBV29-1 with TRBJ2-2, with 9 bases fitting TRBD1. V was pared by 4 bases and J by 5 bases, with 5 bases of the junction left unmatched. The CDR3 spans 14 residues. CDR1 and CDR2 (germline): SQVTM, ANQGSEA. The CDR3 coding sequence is TGCAGCGTTGTGGGGGACAGGGCGACCGGGGAGCTGTTTTTT. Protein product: CSVVGDRATGELFF.

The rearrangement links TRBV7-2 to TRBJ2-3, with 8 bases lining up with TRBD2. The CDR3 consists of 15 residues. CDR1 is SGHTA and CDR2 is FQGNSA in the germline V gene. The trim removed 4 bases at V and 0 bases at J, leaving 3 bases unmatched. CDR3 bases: TGTGCCAGCAGCTCCGGGACTAGTAGCACAGATACGCAGTATTTT. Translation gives CASSSGTSSTDTQYF. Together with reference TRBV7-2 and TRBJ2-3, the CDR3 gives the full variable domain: GAGVSQSPSNKVTEKGKDVELRCDPISGHTALYWYRQSLGQGLEFLIYFQGNSAPDKSGLPSDRFSAERTGGSVSTLTIQRTQQEDSAVYLCASSSGTSSTDTQYFGPGTRLTVL.

The DNA of the CDR3 is TGTGCCAGCACCCAAGGACAGGGAGGAGGAGGCTACACCTTC. As protein: CASTQGQGGGGYTF. V gene TRBV6-5 combines with J gene TRBJ1-2, with 8 bases lining up with TRBD1. The CDR3 contains 14 residues. V lost 7 bases, J lost 8 bases, and 12 bases stayed unmatched. Germline-derived CDR1 and CDR2 are MNHEY and SVGAGI.

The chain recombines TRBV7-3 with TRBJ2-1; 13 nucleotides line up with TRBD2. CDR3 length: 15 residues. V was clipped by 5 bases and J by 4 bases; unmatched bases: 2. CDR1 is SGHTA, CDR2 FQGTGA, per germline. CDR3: CASSAGLAGYNEQFF. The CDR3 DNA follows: TGTGCCAGCAGCGCGGGACTAGCGGGGTACAATGAGCAGTTCTTC.

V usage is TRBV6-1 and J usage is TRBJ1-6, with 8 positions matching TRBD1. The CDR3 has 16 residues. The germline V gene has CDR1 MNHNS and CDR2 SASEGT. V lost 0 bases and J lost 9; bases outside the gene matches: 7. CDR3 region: CASSEAFRGLGSPLHF. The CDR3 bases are TGTGCCAGCAGTGAAGCTTTCAGGGGGCTTGGTTCACCCCTCCACTTT.

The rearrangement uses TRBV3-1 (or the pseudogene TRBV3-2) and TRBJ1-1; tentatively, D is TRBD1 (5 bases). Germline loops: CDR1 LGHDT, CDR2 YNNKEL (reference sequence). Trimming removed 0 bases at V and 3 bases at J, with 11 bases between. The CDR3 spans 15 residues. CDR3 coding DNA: TGTGCCAGCAGCCAAGAATGGGGGGGGGACACTGAAGCTTTCTTT. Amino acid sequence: CASSQEWGGDTEAFF.

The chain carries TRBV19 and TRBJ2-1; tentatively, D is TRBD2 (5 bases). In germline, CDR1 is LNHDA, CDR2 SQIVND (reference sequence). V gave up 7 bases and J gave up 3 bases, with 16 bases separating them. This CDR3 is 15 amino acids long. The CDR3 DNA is TGTGCCAGTACCCCTGTCCATGGACTCTACAATGAGCAGTTCTTC. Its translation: CASTPVHGLYNEQFF.

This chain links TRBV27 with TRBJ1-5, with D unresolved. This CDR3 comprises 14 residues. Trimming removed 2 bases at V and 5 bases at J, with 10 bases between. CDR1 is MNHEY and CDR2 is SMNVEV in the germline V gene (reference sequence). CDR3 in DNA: TGTGCCAGCAGTTTAGTGAGAAATGATCAGCCCCAGCATTTT. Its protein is CASSLVRNDQPQHF.

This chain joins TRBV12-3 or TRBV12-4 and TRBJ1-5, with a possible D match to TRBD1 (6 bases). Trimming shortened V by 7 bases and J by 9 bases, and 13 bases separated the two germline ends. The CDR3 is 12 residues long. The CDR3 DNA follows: TGTGCCAGCAATGGGCAGGGGCGGCCCCAGCATTTT. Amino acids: CASNGQGRPQHF.

CDR3 nucleotide sequence: TGTGCCAGCAGGCAACAGCTCACTGAAGCTTTCTTT. Amino acids: CASRQQLTEAFF. The chain combines TRBV12-3 or TRBV12-4 with TRBJ1-1; D is uncertain. This CDR3 is built from 12 residues. V was cut by 6 bases and J by 4 bases, with 9 bases left in between.